The T cell receptor (beta chain) under discussion was sequenced for a study of T cell changes during pregnancy in multiple sclerosis. Clones were sequenced by immunoSEQ multiplex PCR, and TCRdb holds only the in-frame ones, with some missing. The data show about 44,000 clones, approximately 96% seen once. V was trimmed by 0 bases and J by 3 bases, leaving 4 bases between them. From germline, CDR1 is SGHKS and CDR2 YYEKEE (reference sequence). The CDR3 is 12 amino acids. This chain connects TRBV5-5 to TRBJ2-7; D ambiguous. The clonotype originates from a female donor with multiple sclerosis, enrolled in a pregnancy study. The material sequenced was peripheral blood, taken in the second trimester of pregnancy. DNA of the CDR3: TGTGCCAGCAGCTTGGATATCTACGAGCAGTACTTC. It translates to CASSLDIYEQYF.